Below, 27 T cell receptor beta chains from the same sample are listed, as sequenced in a study of control samples from healthy donors and cancer patients. TCRdb's copy holds only in-frame clones and misses some; the assay was immunoSEQ multiplex PCR. In the table there are 190,000 or so clones, about 93% of which are singletons. Sequenced input: blood. The origin of the receptors is a man aged 18 to 30 in good health.

The chain's CDR3 is CASSKEQTRNAEGYTF. CDR3 sequence (DNA): TGTGCCAGCAGCAAAGAGCAGACCAGAAACGCTGAAGGCTACACCTTC. The V gene is TRBV21-1, the J gene TRBJ1-2. TRBV21-1 is designated a pseudogene. The CDR3 has 16 residues.

This sequence joins TRBV3-1 (or the pseudogene TRBV3-2) and TRBJ1-6; TRBD1 agrees at 10 bases. This CDR3 region has 15 residues. The V and J ends lost 4 bases and 10 bases, in that order; junction bases with no gene match: 7. Germline loops: CDR1 LGHDT, CDR2 YNNKEL (reference sequence). DNA for the CDR3: TGTGCCAGCAGCCTAATGACAGGGGGCCAGTCACCCCTCCACTTT. This translates into CASSLMTGGQSPLHF.

The rearrangement uses TRBV14 and TRBJ1-1; maybe TRBD1 (5 bases). This CDR3 region has 15 residues. Trimming removed 0 bases at V and 3 bases at J, with 11 bases between. The germline V gene encodes CDR1 SGHDN and CDR2 FVKESK. CDR3 in DNA: TGTGCCAGCAGCCAAGATCCGGGGACGTACACTGAAGCTTTCTTT. This translates into CASSQDPGTYTEAFF.

Notes on this clone: This sample also contains other DNA sequences that code for the same CDR3. V is TRBV5-1 and J is TRBJ1-1; D is undetermined. Trimming left V 0 bases short and J 0 bases short, with 3 bases between. The CDR3 sequence is 13 residues long. CDR1 is SGHRS and CDR2 is YFSETQ in the germline V gene. As DNA, the CDR3 is TGCGCCAGCAGCTTGGTTATGAACACTGAAGCTTTCTTT. It encodes CASSLVMNTEAFF.

The chain uses TRBV5-6 and TRBJ1-1, with unresolved D. The CDR3 is 13 residues long. Per the germline V gene, CDR1 is SGHDT and CDR2 is YYEEEE. Trimming took off 4 bases at V and 3 bases at J, with 10 bases between the two ends. The CDR3: CASSLPRDTEAFF. The DNA of the CDR3 is TGTGCCAGCAGCCTACCCCGCGACACTGAAGCTTTCTTT.

The CDR3 is CASSHQGAIQSSPLHF. In nucleotides, the CDR3 is TGTGCCAGTAGCCACCAGGGGGCGATTCAATCTTCACCCCTCCACTTT. V gene TRBV19 combines with J gene TRBJ1-6; 8 bases are shared with TRBD1. V gave up 6 bases and J gave up 9 bases; unmatched junction bases: 13. Looked up from germline, CDR1 is LNHDA and CDR2 is SQIVND (reference sequence). There are 16 residues in the CDR3.

CDR3 DNA sequence: TGTGCCAGCTCCCCCACTCATTCAGGGACCTATGGCTACACCTTC. Translated, it gives CASSPTHSGTYGYTF. The rearrangement uses TRBV9 and TRBJ1-2, with D perhaps TRBD1 (5 bases). The CDR3 consists of 15 residues. Germline-derived CDR1 and CDR2 are SGDLS and YYNGEE. V gave up 7 bases and J gave up 4 bases, with 20 bases separating them.

This sequence joins TRBV2 and TRBJ2-5; tentative D call: TRBD2 (5 bases). The length of the CDR3 is 11 residues. Germline V gene sequence: CDR1 SNHLY, CDR2 FYNNEI. Trimming shortened V by 8 bases and J by 5 bases, and 9 bases separated the two germline ends. The CDR3 here is CASPAAETQYF. CDR3 bases: TGTGCCAGCCCAGCGGCGGAGACCCAGTACTTC.

The rearrangement uses TRBV11-2 and TRBJ1-4; D is ambiguous. The germline gives CDR1 SGHAT, CDR2 FQNNGV. With 2 bases removed from V and 7 bases from J, the gap between germline ends came to 14 bases. The CDR3 runs 15 residues. The CDR3 loop reads CASSLIRGFGEKLFF. In DNA, the CDR3 is TGTGCCAGCAGCTTAATCCGGGGATTCGGTGAAAAACTGTTTTTT.

V and J are TRBV6-1 and TRBJ1-6; D gene uncertain. Germline V CDR1 and CDR2: MNHNS, SASEGT. The CDR3 is 16 amino acids. V lost 4 bases, J lost 0 bases, and 10 bases lay in between. CDR3 DNA sequence: TGTGCCAGCAGTGTTGTAGGAGGCTCCTATAATTCACCCCTCCACTTT. It encodes CASSVVGGSYNSPLHF.

This sequence joins TRBV6-2 or TRBV6-3 and TRBJ2-7; TRBD1 matches at 8 bases. The CDR3 runs to 15 residues. V shed 5 bases, J shed 0 bases, and the junction held 6 bases outside the gene matches. Germline V CDR1 and CDR2: MNHEY, SVGEGT. The DNA of the CDR3 is TGTGCCAGCAGTAAGGGGACAGGTGCCTCCTACGAGCAGTACTTC. Translated: CASSKGTGASYEQYF.

The rearrangement uses TRBV25-1 and TRBJ2-7; no clear D gene. This CDR3 contains 16 residues. V was trimmed by 3 bases and J by 3 bases, leaving 18 bases between them. From germline, CDR1 is MGHDK and CDR2 SYGVNS. The DNA for the CDR3 is TGTGCCAGCAGTGACGCCGGAGCTGGCCCTTTCTACGAGCAGTACTTC. As protein: CASSDAGAGPFYEQYF.

The V and J genes are TRBV28 and TRBJ1-2, with a weak D call TRBD1 (5 bases). Trimming cost V 7 bases and J 2 bases, with 11 bases left between them. Per germline, CDR1 MDHEN and CDR2 SYDVKM. This CDR3 is built from 13 residues. This chain's CDR3 is CASTPPGNYGYTF. In DNA form, the CDR3 reads TGTGCCAGCACCCCTCCAGGGAACTATGGCTACACCTTC.

This chain connects TRBV18 to TRBJ1-1; weak D call: TRBD1 (5 bases). CDR1 and CDR2 from the germline V gene are KGHSH and LQKENI. The CDR3 sequence is 13 residues long. The V gene lost 6 bases and the J gene lost 5 bases, with 13 bases spanning the gap. In DNA, the CDR3 is TGTGCCAGCTCCCCCTCGGGGGTAACTGAAGCTTTCTTT. Translating it yields CASSPSGVTEAFF. Filled out from reference TRBV18 and TRBJ1-1, the complete variable domain reads NAGVMQNPRHLVRRRGQEARLRCSPMKGHSHVYWYRQLPEEGLKFMVYLQKENIIDESGMPKERFSAEFPKEGPSILRIQQVVRGDSAAYFCASSPSGVTEAFFGQGTRLTVV.

The chain uses TRBV5-1 and TRBJ2-3; TRBD2 matches at 8 bases. The germline CDR1 and CDR2 sequences are SGHRS and YFSETQ. The CDR3 covers 14 residues. J gave up 5 bases and V 4 bases, and 6 bases lay outside the gene matches. CDR3 DNA: TGCGCCAGCAGCCCGTTGAGCGGGGGAGATACGCAGTATTTT. Translated, it gives CASSPLSGGDTQYF.

The chain recombines TRBV5-4 with TRBJ2-1, with unresolved D. V was cut by 2 bases and J by 1 base, with 4 bases left in between. The CDR3 totals 13 residues. Germline V lookup: CDR1 SGHNT, CDR2 YYREEE (reference sequence). CDR3 sequence (DNA): TGTGCCAGCAGCTTACAGTCCTACAATGAGCAGTTCTTC. It specifies CASSLQSYNEQFF.

The chain joins TRBV18 to TRBJ2-7; D gene ambiguous. The CDR3 consists of 17 residues. V lost 3 bases and J 8 bases, leaving 26 bases between the germline ends. Per the germline V gene, CDR1 is KGHSH and CDR2 is LQKENI. The CDR3 nucleotides are TGTGCCAGCTCACCGGTATTGGTGACCGGGCCACAAGGAAAGCAGTACTTC. It encodes CASSPVLVTGPQGKQYF.

The chain carries TRBV12-5 and TRBJ2-1, with 10 nucleotides matching TRBD1. CDR3 size: 17 residues. Trimming at V came to 3 bases and at J to 8 bases, leaving 13 bases not matched to a gene. Germline V lookup: CDR1 LGHNT, CDR2 FRNRAP. The CDR3 protein is CASGFPSGTGVGDEQFF. CDR3 sequence (DNA): TGTGCTAGTGGTTTCCCCTCCGGGACAGGGGTGGGAGATGAGCAGTTCTTC.

The count of this clone is one. The gene calls are TRBV10-3 and TRBJ2-7, with 8 bases that match TRBD1. J lost 1 base, V lost 6 bases, and 26 bases had no gene match. Germline lookup yields CDR1 ENHRY and CDR2 SYGVKD. This CDR3 is built from 21 residues. The CDR3 sequence: CAISDLTPGHLDREVSYEQYF. CDR3 bases: TGTGCCATCAGCGACCTCACCCCAGGCCACCTGGACAGGGAGGTTTCCTACGAGCAGTACTTC.

This sequence joins TRBV5-1 and TRBJ2-3; no clear D gene. The CDR3 consists of 15 residues. With 0 bases removed from V and 0 bases from J, the gap between germline ends came to 8 bases. CDR1 and CDR2 from the germline V gene are SGHRS and YFSETQ. The CDR3, as DNA: TGCGCCAGCAGCTTGGGCAGGACGAGCACAGATACGCAGTATTTT. Protein sequence: CASSLGRTSTDTQYF.

This chain links TRBV30 with TRBJ2-7, with 8 bases lining up with TRBD1. The CDR3 loop spans 13 amino acids. Germline V lookup: CDR1 GTSNPN, CDR2 SVGIG (reference sequence). J lost 1 base, V lost 3 bases, and 2 bases had no gene match. The CDR3 loop is CAWRTGESYEQYF. The CDR3, as DNA: TGTGCCTGGAGGACAGGGGAGTCCTACGAGCAGTACTTC.

The rearrangement joins TRBV6-5 to TRBJ2-3; D call uncertain. Germline CDR1 reads MNHEY; CDR2 reads SVGAGI. This CDR3 has 14 amino acids. With 0 bases removed from V and 2 bases from J, the gap between germline ends came to 6 bases. The CDR3: CASSYSRYTDTQYF. DNA for the CDR3: TGTGCCAGCAGTTACTCTCGCTACACAGATACGCAGTATTTT.

Comment on this clone: A read error may produce the germline difference seen at one junction end. V usage is TRBV6-8 and J usage is TRBJ2-4; D possibly corresponds to TRBD1 (7 bases). The germline CDR1 and CDR2 sequences are MNHGY and SAAAGT. This CDR3 contains 14 residues. The CDR3 nucleotides are TGTGCCAGCAGTTATGCGGGGACAGATCCTATTTGGAACTTC. This sequence encodes CASSYAGTDPIWNF.

The chain employs TRBV29-1 and TRBJ2-3; D unresolved. Germline V gene lookup returns CDR1 SQVTM and CDR2 ANQGSEA. Trimming cost V 4 bases and J 5 bases, with 10 bases left between them. The CDR3 is 12 amino acids. CDR3 region: CSVVLDLDTQYF. CDR3 nucleotide sequence: TGCAGCGTTGTGCTAGATCTAGATACGCAGTATTTT.

The gene calls are TRBV30 and TRBJ1-1, with D uncertain. Germline CDR1 and CDR2: GTSNPN and SVGIG (reference sequence). The CDR3 totals 13 residues. Trimming cost V 4 bases and J 5 bases, with 14 bases left between them. In DNA, the CDR3 is TGTGCCTGGATTCCACCGCCAAAGACTGAAGCTTTCTTT. This encodes CAWIPPPKTEAFF.

The J gene is TRBJ2-3, the V gene TRBV18; 7 nucleotides match TRBD1. V was clipped by 3 bases and J by 0 bases; unmatched bases: 6. The CDR3 consists of 16 residues. Germline V gene lookup returns CDR1 KGHSH and CDR2 LQKENI. The CDR3 DNA is TGTGCCAGCTCACCTCTTCCGGGACAGAGCACAGATACGCAGTATTTT. Protein product: CASSPLPGQSTDTQYF. The variable domain in full, with the rest retrieved from reference TRBV18 and TRBJ2-3, is NAGVMQNPRHLVRRRGQEARLRCSPMKGHSHVYWYRQLPEEGLKFMVYLQKENIIDESGMPKERFSAEFPKEGPSILRIQQVVRGDSAAYFCASSPLPGQSTDTQYFGPGTRLTVL.

The chain joins TRBV7-2 to TRBJ2-7; 7 bases are shared with TRBD1. CDR3 size: 14 residues. Germline CDR1 reads SGHTA; CDR2 reads FQGNSA. V trimming: 2 bases; J trimming: 7 bases; junction bases outside the gene matches: 8. Here the CDR3 reads CASSLKGAGGEQYF. CDR3 DNA: TGTGCCAGCAGCTTAAAGGGGGCAGGGGGAGAGCAGTACTTC.